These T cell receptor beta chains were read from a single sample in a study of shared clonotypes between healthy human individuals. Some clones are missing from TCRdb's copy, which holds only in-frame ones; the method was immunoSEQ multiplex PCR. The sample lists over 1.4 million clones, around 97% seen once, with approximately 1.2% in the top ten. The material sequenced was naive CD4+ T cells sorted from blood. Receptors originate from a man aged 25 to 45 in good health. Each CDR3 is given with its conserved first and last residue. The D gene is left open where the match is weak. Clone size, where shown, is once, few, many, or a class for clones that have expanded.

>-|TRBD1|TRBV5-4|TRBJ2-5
TGTGCCAGCAGCCGGACAGGGGTCGAGACCCAGTACTTC
CASSRTGVETQYF
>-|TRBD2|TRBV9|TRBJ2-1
TGTGCCAGCAGCGTAGATAGGCCGTCTAGCGGGAGTCAATACAATGAGCAGTTCTTC
CASSVDRPSSGSQYNEQFF
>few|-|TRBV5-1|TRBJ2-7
TGCGCCAGCAGCCCTAGGATGGACAGCGGCTACGAGCAGTACTTC
CASSPRMDSGYEQYF
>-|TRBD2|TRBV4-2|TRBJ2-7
TGTGCCAGCAGCCAAGGGGCAAGGCGGGAGCTCAACGAGCAGTACTTC
CASSQGARRELNEQYF
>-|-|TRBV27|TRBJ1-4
TGTGCCAGCAGGGCACAGGGAACTAATGAAAAACTGTTTTTT
CASRAQGTNEKLFF
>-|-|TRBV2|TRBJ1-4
TGTGCCAGCAGGACATCCCGCGACGAAAAACTGTTTTTT
CASRTSRDEKLFF
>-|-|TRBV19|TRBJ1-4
TGTGCCAGTAGTTCCCACCGGATGATAAATGAAAAACTGTTTTTT
CASSSHRMINEKLFF
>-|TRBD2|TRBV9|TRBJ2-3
TGTGCCAGCAGCGTAGCGCTAGCGGGGGCCACAGATACGCAGTATTTT
CASSVALAGATDTQYF
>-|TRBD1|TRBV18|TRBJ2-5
TGTGCCAGCTCCCGACAGGGGCGGAAGGAGACCCAGTACTTC
CASSRQGRKETQYF
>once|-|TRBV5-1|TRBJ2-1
TGCGCCAGCAGCTTGGCCGGCCCCACTGACCCCAATGAGCAGTTCTTC
CASSLAGPTDPNEQFF
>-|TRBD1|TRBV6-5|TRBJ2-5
TGTGCCAGCAGTTACTCGTGGGGACAGCAAGAGACCCAGTACTTC
CASSYSWGQQETQYF
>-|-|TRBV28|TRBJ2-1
TGTGCCAGCACCTCGGGGATCCGCTACAATGAGCAGTTCTTC
CASTSGIRYNEQFF
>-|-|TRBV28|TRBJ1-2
TGTGCCAGCAGTTCCCCGGGGGATGGCTACACCTTC
CASSSPGDGYTF
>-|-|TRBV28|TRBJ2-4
TGTGCCAGCAGTTTACCCGGGGGAAACATTCAGTACTTC
CASSLPGGNIQYF
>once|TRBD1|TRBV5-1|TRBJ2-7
TGCGCCAGCAGCCTAGGACAGGCCAGCTACGAGCAGTACTTC
CASSLGQASYEQYF
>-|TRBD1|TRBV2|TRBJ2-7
TGTGCCAGCAGTGAGCAGGGGGCCTCCTACGAGCAGTACTTC
CASSEQGASYEQYF
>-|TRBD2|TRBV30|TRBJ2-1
TGTGCCTGGAGTGGATTTACCGGGACTAGCGGGAGGTCTCACAATGAGCAGTTCTTC
CAWSGFTGTSGRSHNEQFF
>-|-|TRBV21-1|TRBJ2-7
TGTGCCAGCAGCAAAGAGTTGCGGCCGGAGGCCTACGAGCAGTACTTC
CASSKELRPEAYEQYF